Shown below are 7 T cell receptor beta chains from a single sample sequenced in a study of blood T cells in healthy people across ages. The use of a sample-barcoded 5' primer and a J-beta primer mix characterized a second PCR of roughly 6 to 12 cycles. Each CDR3 protein is one row after TCRdb ran MiXCR on the 5' RACE reads. The repertoire holds about 720,000 distinct CDR3 sequences, 20% to 25% seen once, with about 22% in the top ten. Sequencing used blood. The origin of the receptors is a man aged 65-85 years in good health.

This clonotype has a handful of counts. This chain joins TRBV5-1 and TRBJ2-7; 8 nucleotides agree with TRBD1. Germline values: CDR1 SGHRS, CDR2 YFSETQ. The CDR3 totals 14 residues. V shed 0 bases, J shed 5 bases, and the junction held 4 bases outside the gene matches. This CDR3 is CASSLDTGGDEQYF. The DNA of the CDR3 is TGCGCCAGCAGCTTGGATACAGGGGGAGACGAGCAGTACTTC. The variable domain in full, completed from reference TRBV5-1 and TRBJ2-7, reads KAGVTQTPRYLIKTRGQQVTLSCSPISGHRSVSWYQQTPGQGLQFLFEYFSETQRNKGNFPGRFSGRQFSNSRSEMNVSTLELGDSALYLCASSLDTGGDEQYFGPGTRLTVT.

The gene calls are TRBV10-3 and TRBJ2-1, with 9 bases fitting TRBD1. Germline trimming cut 3 bases from V and 9 bases from J; bases unmatched to any gene: 9. The CDR3 runs 15 residues. Germline CDR1 reads ENHRY; CDR2 reads SYGVKD. CDR3 region: CAISEGGQGFGEQFF. The DNA for the CDR3 is TGTGCCATCAGTGAAGGGGGACAGGGTTTTGGTGAGCAGTTCTTC.

This chain uses TRBV7-9 with TRBJ1-4, with TRBD1 matching 11 bases. Trimming took 6 bases from V and 7 from J; bases not matched to a gene: 7. Per germline, CDR1 SEHNR and CDR2 FQNEAQ (reference sequence). CDR3 length: 15 residues. The CDR3 loop is CASSQGQGAREKLFF. For the CDR3, the DNA is TGTGCCAGCAGTCAAGGACAGGGGGCTCGTGAAAAACTGTTTTTT.

This clonotype was seen only a few times. V usage is TRBV5-1 and J usage is TRBJ2-4; D is perhaps TRBD2 (5 bases). Germline lookup yields CDR1 SGHRS and CDR2 YFSETQ. The CDR3 has 16 residues. The germline V and J ends were trimmed by 0 bases and 0 bases, with 10 bases remaining between them. The CDR3 here is CASSLEGGIAKNIQYF. For the CDR3, the DNA is TGCGCCAGCAGCTTGGAAGGAGGAATAGCCAAAAACATTCAGTACTTC.

This clonotype was picked up a small number of times. The V and J genes are TRBV7-2 and TRBJ2-3, with TRBD1 matching over 10 bases. CDR1 and CDR2 (germline): SGHTA, FQGNSA. The CDR3 has 15 residues. Germline trimming cut 3 bases from V and 5 bases from J; bases unmatched to any gene: 5. This CDR3 reads CASSFRQGAEDTQYF. The CDR3, as DNA: TGTGCCAGCAGCTTTCGACAGGGGGCTGAAGATACGCAGTATTTT.

This clonotype was found a few times. This sequence joins TRBV7-8 and TRBJ2-7; 11 bases fit TRBD2. Germline CDR1 and CDR2: SGHVS and FQNEAQ. V shed 6 bases, J shed 1 base, and the junction held 5 bases outside the gene matches. This CDR3 region has 15 residues. CDR3 residues: CASSLTSGVSYEQYV. CDR3 sequence (DNA): TGTGCCAGCAGTCTGACTAGCGGGGTTTCCTACGAGCAGTACGTC.

This clonotype has more than one count but fewer than ten. This chain links TRBV6-4 with TRBJ1-2; D is possibly TRBD1 (5 bases). Between the trimmed V and J ends, which lost 6 bases and 10 bases, there was a span of 9 bases. Germline V gene sequence: CDR1 MRHNA, CDR2 SNTAGT. This CDR3 spans 10 amino acids. The CDR3 region has the DNA TGTGCCAGCAGGGGGGATGACTACACCTTC. Translated, it gives CASRGDDYTF.